Listed here is a single T cell receptor (beta chain). Its antigen remains unknown. Genomic DNA templated the TCR beta VDJ and CDR3 profiling. TCRdb used MiXCR to reprocess the reads, holding one entry per CDR3 protein. The top ten hold under 4.5% of the sample, which has 400,000 to 450,000 distinct CDR3 sequences, roughly 64% seen once. This record belongs to a study of CD8+CD57+ T cells in acquired aplastic anemia. About the study: The DNA of sorted CD4+ and CD8+ cells averaged approximately 3.3 ug. CD4+ cell libraries from healthy donors averaged approximately 10 million reads. Study-level findings and limits: Between the patient and control groups, CD8+ Simpson's diversity did not differ significantly.

The V gene lost 3 bases and the J gene lost 15 bases, with 24 bases spanning the gap. The CDR3 sequence is 16 residues long. Germline assignment: CDR1 SGHTA and CDR2 FQGNSA. This sequence originates from a human donor in good health, serving as a control. The V call is TRBV7-2, the J call TRBJ2-6, with a possible D match to TRBD2 (6 bases). Sequences were obtained from sorted CD4+, CD8+, or CD8+CD57+ T cells (not recorded which) from PBMCs. CDR3 in DNA: TGTGCCAGCAGCTTCGGGAACCGGGACGGGGGAGACGACCTGACTTTC. Amino acids: CASSFGNRDGGDDLTF.